This T cell receptor beta chain was captured by sequencing in a study of cytomegalovirus exposure and HLA in healthy donors. 60 Vbeta and 13 Jbeta primers were used in PCR. Using immunoSEQ multiplex PCR, the repertoire was profiled, and TCRdb retains in-frame clones only, with some absent. The data show about 150,000 clones, with roughly 84% seen just once and 0.38% held by the top ten. Study-level points and caveats: In a later analysis, a missense DCLRE1C variant was linked to TCR beta V- and J-gene trimming. A later analysis reportedly identified an Asian-associated ancestry cluster as carrying fewer N-insertions than the roughly 600-donor mean.

In the case of this clone: Its antigen is not known.

The clonotype originates from a boy aged 2 to 9 in good health and CMV-seronegative. Sample: PBMCs.

CDR3 nucleotides: TGTGCCAGCAGGCCCATGGGGGGGGATTCCTACGAGCAGTACTTC. Translated: CASRPMGGDSYEQYF. The rearrangement links TRBV6-5 to TRBJ2-7, with TRBD2 identical over 7 bases. Germline V lookup: CDR1 MNHEY, CDR2 SVGAGI. The J segment lost 1 base and the V segment lost 6 bases, leaving 9 bases of the junction unmatched. This CDR3 spans 15 amino acids.